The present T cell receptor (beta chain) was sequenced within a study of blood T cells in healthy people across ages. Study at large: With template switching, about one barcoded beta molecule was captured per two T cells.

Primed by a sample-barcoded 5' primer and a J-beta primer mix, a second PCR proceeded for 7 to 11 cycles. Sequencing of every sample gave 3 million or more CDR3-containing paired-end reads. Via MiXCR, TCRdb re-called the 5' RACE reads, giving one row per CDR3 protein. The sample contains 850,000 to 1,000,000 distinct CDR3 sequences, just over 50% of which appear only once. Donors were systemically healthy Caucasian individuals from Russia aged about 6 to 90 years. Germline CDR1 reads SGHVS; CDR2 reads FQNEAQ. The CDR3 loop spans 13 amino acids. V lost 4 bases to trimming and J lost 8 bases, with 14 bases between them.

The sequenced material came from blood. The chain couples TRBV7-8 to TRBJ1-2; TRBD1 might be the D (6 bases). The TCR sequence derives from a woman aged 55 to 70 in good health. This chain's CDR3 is CASSSNREGGYTF. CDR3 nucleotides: TGTGCCAGCAGCTCAAACAGGGAGGGCGGCTACACCTTC.